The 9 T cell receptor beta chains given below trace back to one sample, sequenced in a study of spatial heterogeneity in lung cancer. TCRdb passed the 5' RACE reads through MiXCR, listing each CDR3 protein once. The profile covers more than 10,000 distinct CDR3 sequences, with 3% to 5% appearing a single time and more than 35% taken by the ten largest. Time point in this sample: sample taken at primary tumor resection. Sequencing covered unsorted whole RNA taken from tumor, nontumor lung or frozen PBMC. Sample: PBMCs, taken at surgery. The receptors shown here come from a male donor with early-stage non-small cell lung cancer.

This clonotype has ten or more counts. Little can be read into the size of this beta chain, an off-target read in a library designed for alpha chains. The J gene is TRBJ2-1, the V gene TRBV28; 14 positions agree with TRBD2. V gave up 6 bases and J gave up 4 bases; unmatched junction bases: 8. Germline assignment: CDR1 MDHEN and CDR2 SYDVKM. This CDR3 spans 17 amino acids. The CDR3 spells CASSSGTSGSGYNEQFF. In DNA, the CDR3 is TGTGCCAGCAGCTCCGGGACTAGCGGGAGTGGGTACAATGAGCAGTTCTTC.

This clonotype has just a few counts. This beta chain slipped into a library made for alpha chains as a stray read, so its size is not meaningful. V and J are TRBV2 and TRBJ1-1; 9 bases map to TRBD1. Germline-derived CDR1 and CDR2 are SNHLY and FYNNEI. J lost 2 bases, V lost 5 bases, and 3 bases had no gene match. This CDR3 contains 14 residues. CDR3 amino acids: CASSQGQGNTEAFF. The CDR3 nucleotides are TGTGCCAGCAGTCAGGGACAGGGAAACACTGAAGCTTTCTTT. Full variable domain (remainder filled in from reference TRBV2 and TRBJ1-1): EPEVTQTPSHQVTQMGQEVILRCVPISNHLYFYWYRQILGQKVEFLVSFYNNEISEKSEIFDDQFSVERPDGSNFTLKIRSTKLEDSAMYFCASSQGQGNTEAFFGQGTRLTVV.

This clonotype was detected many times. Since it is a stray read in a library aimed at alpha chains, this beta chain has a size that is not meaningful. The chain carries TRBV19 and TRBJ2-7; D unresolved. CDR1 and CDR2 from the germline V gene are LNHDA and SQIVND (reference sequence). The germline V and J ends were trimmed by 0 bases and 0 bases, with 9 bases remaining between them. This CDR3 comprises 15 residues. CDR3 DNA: TGTGCCAGTAGTATAGATCAAAGTCCCTCCTACGAGCAGTACTTC. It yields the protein CASSIDQSPSYEQYF.

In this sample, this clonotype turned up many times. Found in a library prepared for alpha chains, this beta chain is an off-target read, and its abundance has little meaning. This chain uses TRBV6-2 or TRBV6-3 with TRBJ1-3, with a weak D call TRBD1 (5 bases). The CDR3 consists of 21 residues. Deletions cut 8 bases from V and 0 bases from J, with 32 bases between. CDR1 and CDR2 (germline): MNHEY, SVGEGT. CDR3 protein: CASALKRRQLIPLHSGNTIYF. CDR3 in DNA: TGTGCCAGCGCCCTAAAAAGGAGACAGTTGATTCCACTCCACTCTGGAAACACCATATATTTT.

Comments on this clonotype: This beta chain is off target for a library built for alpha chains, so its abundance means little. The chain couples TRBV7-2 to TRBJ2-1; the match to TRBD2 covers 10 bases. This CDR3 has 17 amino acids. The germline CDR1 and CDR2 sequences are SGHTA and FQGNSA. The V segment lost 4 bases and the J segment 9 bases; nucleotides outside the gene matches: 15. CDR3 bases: TGTGCCAGCAGCTCCACCCGGCTAGCGGGAGCGCGAGGTGAGCAGTTCTTC. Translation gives CASSSTRLAGARGEQFF.

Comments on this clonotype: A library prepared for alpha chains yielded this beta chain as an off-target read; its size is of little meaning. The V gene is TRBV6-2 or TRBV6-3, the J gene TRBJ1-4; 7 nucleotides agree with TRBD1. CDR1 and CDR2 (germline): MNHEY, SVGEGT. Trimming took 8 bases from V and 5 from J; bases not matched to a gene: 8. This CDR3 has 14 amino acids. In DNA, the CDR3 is TGTGCCAGCGGCCGGGACAGATTAAATGAAAAACTGTTTTTT. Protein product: CASGRDRLNEKLFF.

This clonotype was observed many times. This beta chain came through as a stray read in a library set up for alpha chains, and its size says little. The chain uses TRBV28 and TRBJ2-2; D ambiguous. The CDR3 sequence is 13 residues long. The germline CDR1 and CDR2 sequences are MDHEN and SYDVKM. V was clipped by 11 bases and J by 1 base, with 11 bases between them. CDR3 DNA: TGTGCCGGTAGTGTTGGGAACACCGGGGAGCTGTTTTTT. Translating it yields CAGSVGNTGELFF.

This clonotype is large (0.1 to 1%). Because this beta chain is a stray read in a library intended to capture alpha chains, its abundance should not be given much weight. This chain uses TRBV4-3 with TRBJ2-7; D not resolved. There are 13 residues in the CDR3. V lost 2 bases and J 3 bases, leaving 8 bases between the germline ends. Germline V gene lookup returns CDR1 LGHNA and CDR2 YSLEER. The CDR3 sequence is CASSQSLVYEQYF. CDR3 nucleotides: TGCGCCAGCAGCCAATCGCTAGTCTACGAGCAGTACTTC.

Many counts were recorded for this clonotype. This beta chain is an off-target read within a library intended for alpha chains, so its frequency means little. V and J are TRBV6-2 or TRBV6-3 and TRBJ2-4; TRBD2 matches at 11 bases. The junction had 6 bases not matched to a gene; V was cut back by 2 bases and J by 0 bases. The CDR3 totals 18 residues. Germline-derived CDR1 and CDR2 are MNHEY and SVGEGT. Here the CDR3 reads CASSYTRLAGLAKNIQYF. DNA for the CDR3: TGTGCCAGCAGTTACACAAGACTAGCGGGGCTAGCCAAAAACATTCAGTACTTC.